Each of the 12 T cell receptor beta chains below was sequenced from the same sample in a study of blood T cells in healthy people across ages. The second PCR ran about 6 to 12 cycles with a sample-barcoded 5' primer and J-beta primers. A single record per CDR3 protein comes from TCRdb applying MiXCR to the 5' RACE reads. The sample yields about 970,000 distinct CDR3 sequences, roughly 50% seen once. What was sequenced was blood. The source of these receptors is a woman aged 55-75 years in good health.

The chain recombines TRBV6-5 with TRBJ2-7; D remains ambiguous. The CDR3 runs 14 residues. Germline values: CDR1 MNHEY, CDR2 SVGAGI. V lost 9 bases to trimming and J lost 3 bases, with 18 bases between them. The chain's CDR3 is CASGVDRLIYEQYF. In DNA form, the CDR3 reads TGTGCCAGTGGGGTAGATCGGTTAATCTACGAGCAGTACTTC.

This clonotype was counted at least ten times. The chain recombines TRBV29-1 with TRBJ1-4, with no clear D. The CDR3 is 12 residues long. Germline CDR1 reads SQVTM; CDR2 reads ANQGSEA. The V gene lost 6 bases and the J gene lost 0 bases, with 5 bases spanning the gap. The CDR3 DNA reads as TGCAGCGTCGGAGCAACTAATGAAAAACTGTTTTTT. Its protein product is CSVGATNEKLFF.

This clonotype has only a few counts. The chain uses TRBV5-4 and TRBJ2-4, with TRBD2 matching over 7 bases. The length of the CDR3 is 17 residues. Looked up from germline, CDR1 is SGHNT and CDR2 is YYREEE (reference sequence). With V trimmed by 4 bases and J by 1 base, 11 bases remained unmatched. For the CDR3, the DNA is TGTGCCAGCAGCGGGGGAATAGCGGGCGGGGCCAAAAACATTCAGTACTTC. Amino acid sequence: CASSGGIAGGAKNIQYF.

This clonotype was seen only a few times. The gene calls are TRBV28 and TRBJ1-1, with D maybe TRBD1 (5 bases). This CDR3 spans 16 amino acids. Trimming cost V 1 base and J 0 bases, with 12 bases left between them. Per germline, CDR1 MDHEN and CDR2 SYDVKM. The CDR3, as DNA: TGTGCCAGCAGTTTATTGTCTCAGGGCATGAACACTGAAGCTTTCTTT. Residues: CASSLLSQGMNTEAFF. Full variable domain (outside the CDR3, taken from reference TRBV28 and TRBJ1-1): DVKVTQSSRYLVKRTGEKVFLECVQDMDHENMFWYRQDPGLGLRLIYFSYDVKMKEKGDIPEGYSVSREKKERFSLILESASTNQTSMYLCASSLLSQGMNTEAFFGQGTRLTVV.

The V and J genes are TRBV27 and TRBJ2-1; 9 bases are a match to TRBD2. Germline CDR1 MNHEY, CDR2 SMNVEV (reference sequence). After removal of 1 base from V and 7 bases from J, the junction contained 5 bases not matched to a gene. This CDR3 comprises 15 residues. The CDR3 DNA follows: TGTGCCAGCAGTTTATGGTTAGCGGGAGAGAATGAGCAGTTCTTC. Its protein is CASSLWLAGENEQFF.

V and J are TRBV27 and TRBJ2-7, with TRBD1 matching 8 bases. Germline trimming cut 1 base from V and 4 bases from J; bases unmatched to any gene: 6. Per the germline V gene, CDR1 is MNHEY and CDR2 is SMNVEV (reference sequence). CDR3 length equals 15 residues. DNA of the CDR3: TGTGCCAGCAGTTTATTTTCAGGGGGCCTATACGAGCAGTACTTC. Translated, it gives CASSLFSGGLYEQYF.

The CDR3 sequence: CASRGGSYSNQPQHF. The CDR3 nucleotides are TGTGCCAGCAGGGGGGGGTCTTATAGCAATCAGCCCCAGCATTTT. The J gene is TRBJ1-5, the V gene TRBV12-3 or TRBV12-4; D is possibly TRBD1 (5 bases). The CDR3 runs to 15 residues. Trimming pared 6 bases from V and 0 bases from J, leaving 12 bases between.

This chain joins TRBV7-9 and TRBJ2-7; D remains ambiguous. This CDR3 spans 15 amino acids. The ends were cut back, 5 bases at V and 7 bases at J, with 21 bases in the middle. The V gene's germline CDR1 is SEHNR and CDR2 FQNEAQ (reference sequence). The CDR3 is CASSPRGGNMGEQYF. The CDR3 coding sequence is TGTGCCAGCAGCCCGCGCGGTGGTAATATGGGGGAGCAGTACTTC.

CDR3 amino acids: CASRPGFVKETQYF. The CDR3 coding sequence is TGTGCCAGCAGACCAGGGTTTGTAAAAGAGACCCAGTACTTC. The rearrangement joins TRBV6-1 to TRBJ2-7; tentative D call: TRBD1 (5 bases). Matching the DNA end better, TRBJ2-5 makes the J call doubtful. This CDR3 has 14 residues. CDR1 and CDR2 from the germline V gene are MNHNS and SASEGT.

This clonotype came up many times. This chain joins TRBV20-1 and TRBJ2-5, with 7 bases that match TRBD1. CDR3 length equals 14 residues. CDR1 DFQATT and CDR2 SNEGSKA come from the germline V gene (reference sequence). Unmatched junction bases numbered 3, after V lost 1 base and J lost 1 base. The CDR3 spells CSARGGQTQETQYF. For the CDR3, the DNA is TGCAGTGCTAGAGGGGGACAGACCCAAGAGACCCAGTACTTC.

The V call is TRBV4-1, the J call TRBJ2-1, with 10 bases matching TRBD2. J was trimmed by 2 bases and V by 4 bases; bases with no gene match: 8. CDR1 is MGHRA, CDR2 YSYEKL, per germline. This CDR3 has 17 residues. CDR3 sequence (DNA): TGCGCCAGCAGCCCGACCTTGAGCGGGAGGGCCTACAATGAGCAGTTCTTC. It yields the protein CASSPTLSGRAYNEQFF.

The gene calls are TRBV10-3 and TRBJ2-7; D possibly uses TRBD1 or TRBD2 (5 bases each). The DNA matches TRBJ2-5 better at its end, which makes the J call doubtful. The CDR3 sequence is 12 residues long. Germline V gives CDR1 ENHRY, CDR2 SYGVKD. DNA for the CDR3: TGTGCCATCAGTGGGGACCCGGAGACCCAGTACTTC. It specifies CAISGDPETQYF.